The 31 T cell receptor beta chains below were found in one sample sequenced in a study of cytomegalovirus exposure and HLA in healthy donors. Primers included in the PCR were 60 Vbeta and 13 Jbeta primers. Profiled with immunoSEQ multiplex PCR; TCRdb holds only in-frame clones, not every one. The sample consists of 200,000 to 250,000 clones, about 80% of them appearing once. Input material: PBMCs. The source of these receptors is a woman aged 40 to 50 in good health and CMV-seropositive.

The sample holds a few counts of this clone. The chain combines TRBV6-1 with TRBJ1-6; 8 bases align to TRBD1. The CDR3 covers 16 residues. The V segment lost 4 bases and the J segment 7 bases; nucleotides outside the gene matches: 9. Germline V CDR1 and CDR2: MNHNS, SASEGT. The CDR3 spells CASSANYRGENSPLHF. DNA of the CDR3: TGTGCCAGCAGTGCGAATTACAGGGGGGAAAATTCACCCCTCCACTTT.

The CDR3 bases are TGTGCCACCAGCAGAGGGACTAGCGGAACATACGAGCAGTACTTC. It encodes CATSRGTSGTYEQYF. The rearrangement joins TRBV15 to TRBJ2-7, with 10 bases matching TRBD2. J gave up 4 bases and V 1 base, and 4 bases lay outside the gene matches. The CDR3 length is 15 residues. The germline CDR1 and CDR2 sequences are LNHNV and YYDKDF (reference sequence).

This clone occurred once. Written as DNA, the CDR3 is TGTGCCAGCTCCGGCGGGATCCAAGAGACCCAGTACTTC. Its protein is CASSGGIQETQYF. V gene TRBV18 combines with J gene TRBJ2-5, with a weak D call TRBD2 (6 bases). Trimming left V 6 bases short and J 1 base short, with 9 bases between. This CDR3 is 13 amino acids long. Germline V gives CDR1 KGHSH, CDR2 LQKENI.

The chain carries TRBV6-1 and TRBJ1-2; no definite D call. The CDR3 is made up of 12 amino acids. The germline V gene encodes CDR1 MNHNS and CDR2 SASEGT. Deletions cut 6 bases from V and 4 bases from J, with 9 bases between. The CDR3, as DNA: TGTGCCAGCAGGTCCCACAGCTATGGCTACACCTTC. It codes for CASRSHSYGYTF.

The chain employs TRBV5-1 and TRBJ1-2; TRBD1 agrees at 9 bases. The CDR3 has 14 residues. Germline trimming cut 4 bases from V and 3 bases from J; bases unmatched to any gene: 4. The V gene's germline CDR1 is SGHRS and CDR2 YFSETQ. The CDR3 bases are TGCGCCAGCAGCCAACAGGGGGCTCACTATGGCTACACCTTC. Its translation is CASSQQGAHYGYTF.

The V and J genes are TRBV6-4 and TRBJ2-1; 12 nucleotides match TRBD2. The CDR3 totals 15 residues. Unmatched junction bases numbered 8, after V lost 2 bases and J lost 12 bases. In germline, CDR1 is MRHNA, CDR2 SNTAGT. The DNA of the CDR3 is TGTGCCAGCAGTGACGAGGCTAGCGGGGGGGCCGTGCAGTTCTTC. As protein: CASSDEASGGAVQFF.

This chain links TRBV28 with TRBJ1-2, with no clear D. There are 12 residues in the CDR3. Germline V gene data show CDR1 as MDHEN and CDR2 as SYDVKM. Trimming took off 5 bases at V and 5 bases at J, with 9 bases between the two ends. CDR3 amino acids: CASSEVPYGYTF. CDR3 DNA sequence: TGTGCCAGCAGTGAGGTACCGTATGGCTACACCTTC.

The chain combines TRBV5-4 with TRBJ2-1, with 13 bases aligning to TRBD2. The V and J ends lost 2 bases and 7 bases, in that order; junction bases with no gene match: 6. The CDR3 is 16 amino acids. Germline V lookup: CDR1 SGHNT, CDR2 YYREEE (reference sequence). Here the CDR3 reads CASSLRTSGSMNEQFF. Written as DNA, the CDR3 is TGTGCCAGCAGCTTAAGGACTAGCGGGAGTATGAATGAGCAGTTCTTC.

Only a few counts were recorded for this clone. The CDR3 here is CASSQEVNTEAFF. The CDR3 DNA reads as TGTGCCAGCAGTCAGGAGGTGAACACTGAAGCTTTCTTT. The chain combines TRBV6-5 with TRBJ1-1; D remains ambiguous. There are 13 residues in the CDR3. In germline, CDR1 is MNHEY, CDR2 SVGAGI. Deletions cut 5 bases from V and 0 bases from J, with 7 bases between.

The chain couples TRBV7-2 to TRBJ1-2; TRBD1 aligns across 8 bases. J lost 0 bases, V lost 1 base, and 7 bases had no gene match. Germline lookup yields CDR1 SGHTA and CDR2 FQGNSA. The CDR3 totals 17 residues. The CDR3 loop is CASSLVGTGATNYGYTF. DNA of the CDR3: TGTGCCAGCAGCTTAGTTGGGACAGGCGCAACTAACTATGGCTACACCTTC.

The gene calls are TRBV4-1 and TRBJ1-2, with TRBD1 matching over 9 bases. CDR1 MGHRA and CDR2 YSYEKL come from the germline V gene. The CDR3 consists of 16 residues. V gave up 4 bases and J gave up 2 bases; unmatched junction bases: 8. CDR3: CASSPAGTGQNYGYTF. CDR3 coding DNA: TGCGCCAGCAGCCCCGCCGGGACAGGGCAAAACTATGGCTACACCTTC.

CDR3 in DNA: TGTGCCAGCAGCTCGGGATCGCACTCCTACGAGCAGTACTTC. Translation: CASSSGSHSYEQYF. The chain links TRBV11-2 to TRBJ2-7; D perhaps matches TRBD2 (5 bases). Germline CDR1 SGHAT, CDR2 FQNNGV. V lost 4 bases and J lost 0, with 10 bases in between. This CDR3 has 14 residues.

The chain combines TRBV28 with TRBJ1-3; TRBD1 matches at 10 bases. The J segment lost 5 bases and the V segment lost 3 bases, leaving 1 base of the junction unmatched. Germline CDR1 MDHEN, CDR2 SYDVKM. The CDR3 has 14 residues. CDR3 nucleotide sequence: TGTGCCAGCAGTTTGACAGGGGGCAGAAACACCATATATTTT. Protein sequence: CASSLTGGRNTIYF.

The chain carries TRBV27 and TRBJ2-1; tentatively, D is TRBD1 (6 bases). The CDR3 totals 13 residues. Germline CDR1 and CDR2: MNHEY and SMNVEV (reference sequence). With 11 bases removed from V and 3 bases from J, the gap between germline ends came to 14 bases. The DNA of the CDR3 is TGTGCCGTTCGAGGGGGATTCTACAATGAGCAGTTCTTC. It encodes CAVRGGFYNEQFF.

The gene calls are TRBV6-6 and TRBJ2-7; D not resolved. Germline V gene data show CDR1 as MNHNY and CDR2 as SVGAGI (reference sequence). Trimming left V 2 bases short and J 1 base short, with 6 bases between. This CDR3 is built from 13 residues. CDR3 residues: CASSYARSYEQYF. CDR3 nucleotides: TGTGCCAGCAGTTACGCCAGATCCTACGAGCAGTACTTC.

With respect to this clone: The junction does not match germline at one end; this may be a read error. CDR3 protein: CASTQEAQYF. CDR3 nucleotide sequence: TGTGCCAGCACCCAAGAGGCCCAGTACTTC. The chain couples TRBV9 to TRBJ2-5; D gene uncertain. The length of the CDR3 is 10 residues. The germline gives CDR1 SGDLS, CDR2 YYNGEE. The full variable domain, with the rest looked up from reference TRBV9 and TRBJ2-5, is DSGVTQTPKHLITATGQRVTLRCSPRSGDLSVYWYQQSLDQGLQFLIQYYNGEERAKGNILERFSAQQFPDLHSELNLSSLELGDSALYFCASTQEAQYFGPGTRLLVL.

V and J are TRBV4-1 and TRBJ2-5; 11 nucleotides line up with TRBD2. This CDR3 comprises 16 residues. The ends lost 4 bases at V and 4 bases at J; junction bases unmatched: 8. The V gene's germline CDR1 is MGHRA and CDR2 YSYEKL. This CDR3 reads CASSPSTSGSSETQYF. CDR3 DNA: TGCGCCAGCAGCCCCTCAACTAGCGGGAGCTCAGAGACCCAGTACTTC.

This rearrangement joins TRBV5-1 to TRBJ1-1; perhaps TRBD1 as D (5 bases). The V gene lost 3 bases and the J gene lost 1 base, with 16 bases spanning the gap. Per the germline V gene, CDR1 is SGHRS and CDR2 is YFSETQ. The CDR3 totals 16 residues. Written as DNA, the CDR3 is TGCGCCAGCAGCTCCGGCGGGATGAGGGGGAACACTGAAGCTTTCTTT. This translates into CASSSGGMRGNTEAFF.

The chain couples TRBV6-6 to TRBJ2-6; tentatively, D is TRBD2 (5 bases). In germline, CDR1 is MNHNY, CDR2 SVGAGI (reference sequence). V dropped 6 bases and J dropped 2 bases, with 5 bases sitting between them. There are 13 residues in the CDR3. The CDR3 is CASRRAGANVLTF. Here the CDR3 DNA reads TGTGCCAGCAGGCGGGCTGGGGCCAACGTCCTGACTTTC.

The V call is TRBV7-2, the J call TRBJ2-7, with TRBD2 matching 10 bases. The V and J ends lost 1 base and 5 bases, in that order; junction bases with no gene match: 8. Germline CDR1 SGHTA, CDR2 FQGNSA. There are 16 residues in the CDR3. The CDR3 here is CASSLVLAGGLDEQYF. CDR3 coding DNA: TGTGCCAGCAGCTTAGTATTAGCGGGAGGCTTGGACGAGCAGTACTTC.

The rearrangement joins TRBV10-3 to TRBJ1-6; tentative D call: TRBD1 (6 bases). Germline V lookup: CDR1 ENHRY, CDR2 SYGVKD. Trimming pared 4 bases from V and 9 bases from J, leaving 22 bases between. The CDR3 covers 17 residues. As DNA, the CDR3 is TGTGCCATCAGTGCACCCCCGTCGGGGGGGGGCGGTTCACCCCTCCACTTT. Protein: CAISAPPSGGGGSPLHF.

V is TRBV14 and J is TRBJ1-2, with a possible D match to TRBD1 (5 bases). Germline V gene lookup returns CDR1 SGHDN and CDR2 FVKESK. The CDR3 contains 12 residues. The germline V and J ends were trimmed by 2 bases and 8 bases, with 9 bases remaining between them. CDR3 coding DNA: TGTGCCAGCAGCCAACAGGGACTAGGCTACACCTTC. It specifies CASSQQGLGYTF.

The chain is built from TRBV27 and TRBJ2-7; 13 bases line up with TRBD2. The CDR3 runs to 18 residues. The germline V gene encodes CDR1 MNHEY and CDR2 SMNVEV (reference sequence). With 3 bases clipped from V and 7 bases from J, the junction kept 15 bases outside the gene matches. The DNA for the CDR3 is TGTGCCAGCAGTTTTTCCCGGGGACTAGCGGGGTCCGGGGGGGAGCAGTACTTC. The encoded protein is CASSFSRGLAGSGGEQYF.

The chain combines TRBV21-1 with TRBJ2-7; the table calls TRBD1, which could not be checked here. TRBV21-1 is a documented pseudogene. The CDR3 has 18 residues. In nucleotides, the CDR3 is TGTGCCAGCAGCCCAGAAAACCCAAAACAGGGATCTTCTCACGAGCAGTACTTC. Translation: CASSPENPKQGSSHEQYF.

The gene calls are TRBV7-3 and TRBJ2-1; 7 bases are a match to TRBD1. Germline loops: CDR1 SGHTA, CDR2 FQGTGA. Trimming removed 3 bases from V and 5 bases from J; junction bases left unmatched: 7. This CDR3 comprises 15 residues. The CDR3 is CASSFPGTDNNEQFF. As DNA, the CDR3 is TGTGCCAGCAGCTTTCCGGGGACAGACAACAATGAGCAGTTCTTC.

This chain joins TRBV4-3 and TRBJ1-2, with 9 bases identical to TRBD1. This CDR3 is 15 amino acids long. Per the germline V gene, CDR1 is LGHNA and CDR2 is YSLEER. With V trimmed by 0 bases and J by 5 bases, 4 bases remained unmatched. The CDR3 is CASSQDATGGYGYTF. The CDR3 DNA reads TGCGCCAGCAGCCAAGATGCGACAGGGGGTTATGGCTACACCTTC.

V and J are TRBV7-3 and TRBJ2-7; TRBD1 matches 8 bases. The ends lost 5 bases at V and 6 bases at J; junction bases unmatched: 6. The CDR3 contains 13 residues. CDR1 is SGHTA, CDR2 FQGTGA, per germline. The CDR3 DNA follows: TGTGCCAGCAGCCAAGGGACAGGTTCCGAGCAGTACTTC. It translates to CASSQGTGSEQYF. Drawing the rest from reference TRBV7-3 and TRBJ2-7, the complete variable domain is GAGVSQTPSNKVTEKGKYVELRCDPISGHTALYWYRQSLGQGPEFLIYFQGTGAADDSGLPNDRFFAVRPEGSVSTLKIQRTERGDSAVYLCASSQGTGSEQYFGPGTRLTVT.

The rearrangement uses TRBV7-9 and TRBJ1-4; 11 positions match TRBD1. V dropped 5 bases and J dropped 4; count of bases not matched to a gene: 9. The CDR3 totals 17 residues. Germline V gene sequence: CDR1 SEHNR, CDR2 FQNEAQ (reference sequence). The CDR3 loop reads CASSRGTGGQFNEKLFF. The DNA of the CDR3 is TGTGCCAGCAGCCGAGGGACAGGGGGACAATTTAATGAAAAACTGTTTTTT.

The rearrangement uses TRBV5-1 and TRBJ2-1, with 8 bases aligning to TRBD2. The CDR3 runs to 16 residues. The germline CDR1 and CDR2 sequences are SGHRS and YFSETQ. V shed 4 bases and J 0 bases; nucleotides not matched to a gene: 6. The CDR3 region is CASSIDSGTSYNEQFF. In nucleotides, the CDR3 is TGCGCCAGCAGCATAGATAGCGGGACCTCCTACAATGAGCAGTTCTTC.

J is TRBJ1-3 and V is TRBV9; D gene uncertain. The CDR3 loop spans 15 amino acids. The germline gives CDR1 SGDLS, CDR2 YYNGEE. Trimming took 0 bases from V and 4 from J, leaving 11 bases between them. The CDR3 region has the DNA TGTGCCAGCAGCGTAGGGGCAGAGAGAGGAAACACCATATATTTT. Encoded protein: CASSVGAERGNTIYF.

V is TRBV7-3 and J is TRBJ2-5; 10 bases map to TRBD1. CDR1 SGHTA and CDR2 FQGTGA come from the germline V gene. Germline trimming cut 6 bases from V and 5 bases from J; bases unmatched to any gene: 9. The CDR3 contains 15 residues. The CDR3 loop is CASRLGQGLGETQYF. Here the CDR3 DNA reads TGTGCCAGCAGGCTGGGACAGGGGTTGGGGGAGACCCAGTACTTC.